Presented here are 7 T cell receptor beta chains from one specimen sequenced in a study of OX40 agonist ivuxolimab in advanced cancers. The assay was immunoSEQ multiplex PCR, and TCRdb's table has in-frame clones only and misses some. Of about 83,000 clones listed, roughly nine tenths are singletons. This material consisted of CD4+ or CD8+ T cells sorted from blood, taken in a trial of the OX40 agonist ivuxolimab. Receptors originate from an adult with an advanced solid tumor such as melanoma, head and neck, liver or kidney cancer.

This rearrangement joins TRBV7-9 to TRBJ1-5, with TRBD1 identical over 8 bases. There are 14 residues in the CDR3. J lost 6 bases, V lost 4 bases, and 5 bases had no gene match. Germline values: CDR1 SEHNR, CDR2 FQNEAQ (reference sequence). The CDR3 spells CASSSRTGFQPQHF. The DNA for the CDR3 is TGTGCCAGCAGCTCCCGGACAGGGTTTCAGCCCCAGCATTTT.

In its sample, this clone was seen once. This rearrangement joins TRBV7-9 to TRBJ2-3, with D unclear. V was trimmed by 5 bases and J by 4 bases, leaving 7 bases between them. Germline CDR1 SEHNR, CDR2 FQNEAQ (reference sequence). This CDR3 is 12 amino acids long. The DNA of the CDR3 is TGTGCCAGCAGCCCGCGCGCAGATACGCAGTATTTT. Amino acids: CASSPRADTQYF.

The chain combines TRBV4-1 with TRBJ2-7; 10 bases are a match to TRBD2. The CDR3 covers 15 residues. The germline V gene has CDR1 MGHRA and CDR2 YSYEKL. The junction had 5 bases not matched to a gene; V was cut back by 4 bases and J by 2 bases. DNA of the CDR3: TGCGCCAGCAGCCCTCTAGCGGGGGCGACCTACGAGCAGTACTTC. Protein product: CASSPLAGATYEQYF.

The rearrangement links TRBV11-2 to TRBJ2-1, with D perhaps being TRBD1 or TRBD2 (6 bases each). The CDR3 length is 17 residues. Germline CDR1 reads SGHAT; CDR2 reads FQNNGV. V lost 1 base and J lost 6, with 19 bases in between. In nucleotides, the CDR3 is TGTGCCAGCAGCTTAGGGTACGGGGGCCGACTATCCAATGAGCAGTTCTTC. It encodes CASSLGYGGRLSNEQFF.

CDR3 sequence reads: CASSERGWTEAFF. The CDR3 nucleotides read TGTGCCAGCAGTGAACGGGGATGGACTGAAGCTTTCTTT. J is TRBJ1-1 and V is TRBV25-1; D gene uncertain. The V gene lost 2 bases and the J gene lost 5 bases, with 9 bases spanning the gap. Looked up from germline, CDR1 is MGHDK and CDR2 is SYGVNS. The CDR3 covers 13 residues.

The CDR3 coding sequence is TGTGCCAGCAGCTTATGGGACCGAGAAATTAATGAAAAACTGTTTTTT. Amino acid sequence: CASSLWDREINEKLFF. J is TRBJ1-4 and V is TRBV7-6; possibly TRBD1 for D (5 bases). With 2 bases removed from V and 4 bases from J, the gap between germline ends came to 14 bases. The germline gives CDR1 SGHVS, CDR2 FNYEAQ. The CDR3 contains 16 residues.

The rearrangement links TRBV4-2 to TRBJ1-5; D unclear. Germline CDR1 reads LGHNA; CDR2 reads YNFKEQ. V was trimmed by 4 bases and J by 0 bases, leaving 4 bases between them. The CDR3 is made up of 13 amino acids. CDR3 coding DNA: TGTGCCAGCAGCCTTAATAGCAATCAGCCCCAGCATTTT. Protein: CASSLNSNQPQHF.